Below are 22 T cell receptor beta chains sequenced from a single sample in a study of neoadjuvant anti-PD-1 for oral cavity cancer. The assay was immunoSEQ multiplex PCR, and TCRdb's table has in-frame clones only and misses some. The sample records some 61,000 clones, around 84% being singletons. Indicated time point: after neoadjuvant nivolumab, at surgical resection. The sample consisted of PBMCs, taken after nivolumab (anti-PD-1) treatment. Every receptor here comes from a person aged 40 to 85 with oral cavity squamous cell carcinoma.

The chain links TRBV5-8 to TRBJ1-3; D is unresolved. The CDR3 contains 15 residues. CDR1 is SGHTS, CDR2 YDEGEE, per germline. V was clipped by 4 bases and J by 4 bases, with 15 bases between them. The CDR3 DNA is TGTGCCAGCAGCCCTCAAGGGAGCAGAGGAAACACCATATATTTT. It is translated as CASSPQGSRGNTIYF. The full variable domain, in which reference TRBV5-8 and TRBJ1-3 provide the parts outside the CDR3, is EAGVTQSPTHLIKTRGQQATLRCSPISGHTSVYWYQQALGLGLQFLLWYDEGEERNRGNFPPRFSGRQFPNYSSELNVNALELEDSALYLCASSPQGSRGNTIYFGEGSWLTVV.

The CDR3 is CASSFGGSGSIASTDTQYF. For the CDR3, the DNA is TGCGCCAGCAGCTTTGGTGGTAGCGGGAGCATAGCTAGCACAGATACGCAGTATTTT. The chain couples TRBV5-1 to TRBJ2-3, with TRBD2 identical over 9 bases. This CDR3 is 19 amino acids long. CDR1 SGHRS and CDR2 YFSETQ come from the germline V gene. Trimming cost V 2 bases and J 0 bases; bases outside gene matches: 13. The full variable domain, completed using reference TRBV5-1 and TRBJ2-3, is KAGVTQTPRYLIKTRGQQVTLSCSPISGHRSVSWYQQTPGQGLQFLFEYFSETQRNKGNFPGRFSGRQFSNSRSEMNVSTLELGDSALYLCASSFGGSGSIASTDTQYFGPGTRLTVL.

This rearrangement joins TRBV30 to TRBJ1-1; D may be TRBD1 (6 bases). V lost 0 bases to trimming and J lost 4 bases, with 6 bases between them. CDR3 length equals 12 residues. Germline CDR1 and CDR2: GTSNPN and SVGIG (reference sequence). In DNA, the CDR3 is TGTGCCTGGAGTGTACAGGGCACTGAAGCTTTCTTT. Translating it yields CAWSVQGTEAFF.

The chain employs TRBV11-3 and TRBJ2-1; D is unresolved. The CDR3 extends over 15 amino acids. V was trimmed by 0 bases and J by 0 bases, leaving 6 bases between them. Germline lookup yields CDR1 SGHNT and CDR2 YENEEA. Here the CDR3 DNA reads TGTGCCAGCAGCTTAGATACGTCCTCCTACAATGAGCAGTTCTTC. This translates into CASSLDTSSYNEQFF.

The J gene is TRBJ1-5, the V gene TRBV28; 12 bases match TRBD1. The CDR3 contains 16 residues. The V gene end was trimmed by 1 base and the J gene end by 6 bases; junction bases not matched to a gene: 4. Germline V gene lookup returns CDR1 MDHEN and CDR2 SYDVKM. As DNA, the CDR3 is TGTGCCAGCAGTTTATATAGGGACAGGGGGCTTCAGCCCCAGCATTTT. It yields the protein CASSLYRDRGLQPQHF.

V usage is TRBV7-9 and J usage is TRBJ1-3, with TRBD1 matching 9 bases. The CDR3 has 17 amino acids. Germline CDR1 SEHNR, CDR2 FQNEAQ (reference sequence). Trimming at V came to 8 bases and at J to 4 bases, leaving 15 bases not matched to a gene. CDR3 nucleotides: TGTGCCAGCCGAACTAACAAACAGGGGGCACTAGGAAACACCATATATTTT. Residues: CASRTNKQGALGNTIYF.

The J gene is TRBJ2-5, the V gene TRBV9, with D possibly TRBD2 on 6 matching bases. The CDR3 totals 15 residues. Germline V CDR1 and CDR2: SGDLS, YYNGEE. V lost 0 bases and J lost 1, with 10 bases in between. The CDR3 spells CASSVGQRAQETQYF. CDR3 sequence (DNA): TGTGCCAGCAGCGTAGGGCAGCGGGCCCAAGAGACCCAGTACTTC.

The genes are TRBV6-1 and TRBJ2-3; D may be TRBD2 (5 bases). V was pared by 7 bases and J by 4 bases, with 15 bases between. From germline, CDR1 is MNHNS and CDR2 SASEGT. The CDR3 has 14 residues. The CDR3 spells CASNPEAIADTQYF. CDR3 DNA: TGTGCCAGCAACCCGGAGGCGATCGCAGATACGCAGTATTTT.

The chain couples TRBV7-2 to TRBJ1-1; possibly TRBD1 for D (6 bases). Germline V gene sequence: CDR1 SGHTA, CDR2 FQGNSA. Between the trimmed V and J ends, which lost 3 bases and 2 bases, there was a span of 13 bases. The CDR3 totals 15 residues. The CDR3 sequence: CASSFAGGTNTEAFF. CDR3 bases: TGTGCCAGCAGCTTCGCGGGAGGGACAAACACTGAAGCTTTCTTT.

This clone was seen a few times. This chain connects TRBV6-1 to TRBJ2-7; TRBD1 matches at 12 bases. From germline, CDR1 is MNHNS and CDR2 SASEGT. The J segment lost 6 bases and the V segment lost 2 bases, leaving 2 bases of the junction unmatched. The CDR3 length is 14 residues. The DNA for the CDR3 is TGTGCCAGCAGTGAACTGGGACAGGGGGCCGAGCAGTACTTC. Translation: CASSELGQGAEQYF.

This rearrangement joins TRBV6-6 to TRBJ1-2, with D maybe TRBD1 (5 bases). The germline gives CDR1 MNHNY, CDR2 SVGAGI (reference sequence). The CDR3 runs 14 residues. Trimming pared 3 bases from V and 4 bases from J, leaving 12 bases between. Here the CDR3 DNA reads TGTGCCAGCAGTTATCAAAGGGACTTCTATGGCTACACCTTC. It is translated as CASSYQRDFYGYTF.

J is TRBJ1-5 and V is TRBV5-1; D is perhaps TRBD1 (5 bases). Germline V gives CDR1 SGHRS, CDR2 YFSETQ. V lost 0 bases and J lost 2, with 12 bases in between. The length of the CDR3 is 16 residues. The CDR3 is CASSLGGVQGNQPQHF. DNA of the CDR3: TGCGCCAGCAGCTTGGGAGGGGTCCAGGGCAATCAGCCCCAGCATTTT. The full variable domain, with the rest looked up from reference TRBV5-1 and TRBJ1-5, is KAGVTQTPRYLIKTRGQQVTLSCSPISGHRSVSWYQQTPGQGLQFLFEYFSETQRNKGNFPGRFSGRQFSNSRSEMNVSTLELGDSALYLCASSLGGVQGNQPQHFGDGTRLSIL.

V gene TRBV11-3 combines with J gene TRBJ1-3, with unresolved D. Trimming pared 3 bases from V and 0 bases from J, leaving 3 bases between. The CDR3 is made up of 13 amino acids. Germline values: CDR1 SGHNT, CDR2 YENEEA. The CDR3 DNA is TGTGCCAGCAGCTTGAGCTCTGGAAACACCATATATTTT. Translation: CASSLSSGNTIYF.

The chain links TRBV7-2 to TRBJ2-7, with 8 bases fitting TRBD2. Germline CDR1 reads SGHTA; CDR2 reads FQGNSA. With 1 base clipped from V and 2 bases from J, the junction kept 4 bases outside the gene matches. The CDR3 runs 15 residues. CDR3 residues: CASSLGFSGAYEQYF. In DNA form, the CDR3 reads TGTGCCAGCAGCTTAGGATTTAGCGGGGCCTACGAGCAGTACTTC.

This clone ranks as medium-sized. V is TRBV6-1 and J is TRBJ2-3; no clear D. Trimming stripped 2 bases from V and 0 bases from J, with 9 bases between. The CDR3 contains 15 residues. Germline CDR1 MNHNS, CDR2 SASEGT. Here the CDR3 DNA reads TGTGCCAGCAGTGAATTAACAACTAGCACAGATACGCAGTATTTT. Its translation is CASSELTTSTDTQYF.

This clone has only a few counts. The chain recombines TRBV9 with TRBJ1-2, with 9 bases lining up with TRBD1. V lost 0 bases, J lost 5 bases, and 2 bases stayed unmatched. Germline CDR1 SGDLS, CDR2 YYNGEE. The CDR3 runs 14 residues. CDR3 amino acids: CASSVDRGQYGYTF. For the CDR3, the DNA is TGTGCCAGCAGCGTAGACAGGGGGCAGTATGGCTACACCTTC.

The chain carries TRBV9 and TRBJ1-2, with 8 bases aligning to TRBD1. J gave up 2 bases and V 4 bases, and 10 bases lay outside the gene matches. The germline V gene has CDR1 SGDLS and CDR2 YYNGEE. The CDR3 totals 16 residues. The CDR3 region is CASSPADRGPNYGYTF. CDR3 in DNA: TGTGCCAGCAGCCCTGCCGACAGGGGACCCAACTATGGCTACACCTTC.

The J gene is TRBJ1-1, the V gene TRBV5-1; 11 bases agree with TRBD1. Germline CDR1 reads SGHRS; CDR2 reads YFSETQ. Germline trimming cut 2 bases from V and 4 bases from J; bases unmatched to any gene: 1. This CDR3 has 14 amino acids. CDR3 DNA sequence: TGCGCCAGCAGCTTTGGACAGGGGGCCACTGAAGCTTTCTTT. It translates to CASSFGQGATEAFF.

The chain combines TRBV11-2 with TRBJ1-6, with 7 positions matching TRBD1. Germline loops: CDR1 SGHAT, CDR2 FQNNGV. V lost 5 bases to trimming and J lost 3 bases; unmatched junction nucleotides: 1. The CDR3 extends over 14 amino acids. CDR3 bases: TGTGCCAGCAGCGGGACAGTCTATAATTCACCCCTCCACTTT. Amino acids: CASSGTVYNSPLHF.

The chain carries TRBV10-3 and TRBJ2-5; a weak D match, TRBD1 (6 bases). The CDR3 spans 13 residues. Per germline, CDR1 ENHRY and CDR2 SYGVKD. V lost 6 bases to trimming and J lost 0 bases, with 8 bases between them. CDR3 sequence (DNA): TGTGCCATCAGCCACAGGGACCAAGAGACCCAGTACTTC. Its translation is CAISHRDQETQYF.

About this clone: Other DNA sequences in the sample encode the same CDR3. The CDR3 DNA reads as TGTGCCAGCAGCTTGGACAGGGGGACTGAAGCTTTCTTT. Residues: CASSLDRGTEAFF. The V and J genes are TRBV11-2 and TRBJ1-1; 10 bases map to TRBD1. Germline lookup yields CDR1 SGHAT and CDR2 FQNNGV. V was clipped by 3 bases and J by 5 bases; unmatched bases: 0. The CDR3 sequence is 13 residues long.

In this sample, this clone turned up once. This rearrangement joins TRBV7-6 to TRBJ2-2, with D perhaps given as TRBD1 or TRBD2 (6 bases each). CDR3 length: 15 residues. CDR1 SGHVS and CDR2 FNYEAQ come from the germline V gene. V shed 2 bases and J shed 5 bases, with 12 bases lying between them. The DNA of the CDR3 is TGTGCCAGCAGCTTATTCGGGGGCGAAACCGGGGAGCTGTTTTTT. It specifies CASSLFGGETGELFF.